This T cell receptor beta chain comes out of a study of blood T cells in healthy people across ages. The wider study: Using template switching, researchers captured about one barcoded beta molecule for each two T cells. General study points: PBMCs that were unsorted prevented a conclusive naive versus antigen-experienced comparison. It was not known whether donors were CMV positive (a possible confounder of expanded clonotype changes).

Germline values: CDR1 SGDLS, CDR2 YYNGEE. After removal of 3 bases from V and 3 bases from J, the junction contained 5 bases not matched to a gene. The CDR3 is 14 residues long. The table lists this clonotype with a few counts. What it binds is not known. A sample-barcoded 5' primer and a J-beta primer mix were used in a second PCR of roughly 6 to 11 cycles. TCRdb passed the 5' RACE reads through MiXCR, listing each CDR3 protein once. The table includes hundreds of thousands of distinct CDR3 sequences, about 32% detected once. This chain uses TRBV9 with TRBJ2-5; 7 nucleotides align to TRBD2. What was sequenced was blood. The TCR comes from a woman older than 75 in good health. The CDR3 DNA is TGTGCCAGCAGCGAGGGAGGGCTTGAAGAGACCCAGTACTTC. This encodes CASSEGGLEETQYF.